A selection of T cell receptor beta chains follows, all from one sample in a study of shared clonotypes between healthy human individuals. Assay: immunoSEQ multiplex PCR; the TCRdb copy retains only in-frame clones and omits some. The sample records hundreds of thousands of clones, around 79% being singletons. The sample was memory CD4+ T cells sorted from blood. The receptor source for this set is a man between 25 and 39 years old in good health. The CDR3 runs from the conserved cysteine through the conserved F or W. A D gene is named only where the DNA matches it firmly. Expanded clones are given a class, and other clones once, few, many or no size at all.

>TRBJ1-2|-|-|TRBV27
CASSVLRGYGYTF
TGTGCCAGCAGTGTCTTGAGAGGCTATGGCTACACCTTC
>TRBJ2-5|-|-|TRBV11-2
CASQPLKGYRETQYF
TGTGCCAGCCAACCTCTGAAAGGGTACCGGGAGACCCAGTACTTC
>TRBJ1-5|few|-|TRBV19
CASSITGSSNQPQHF
TGTGCCAGTAGTATAACCGGGTCGAGCAATCAGCCCCAGCATTTT
>TRBJ2-1|-|-|TRBV15
CATSRDLGGSWNEQFF
TGTGCCACCAGCAGAGATCTTGGGGGAAGCTGGAATGAGCAGTTCTTC
>TRBJ2-7|once|TRBD1|TRBV6-1
CASRTGQGASYEQYF
TGTGCCAGCAGGACGGGACAGGGGGCCTCCTACGAGCAGTACTTC
>TRBJ2-5|-|TRBD2|TRBV5-4
CASSLLVAGDETQYF
TGTGCCAGCAGCTTGTTGGTAGCGGGAGATGAGACCCAGTACTTC
>TRBJ2-7|-|TRBD2|TRBV7-2
CASSRPLAGHEQYF
TGTGCCAGCAGCCGCCCCCTAGCGGGGCACGAGCAGTACTTC
>TRBJ2-7|-|-|TRBV30
CAWNSGSTGYEQYF
TGTGCCTGGAATTCGGGATCGACTGGCTACGAGCAGTACTTC
>TRBJ2-5|many|TRBD1|TRBV2
CASLVARQGARETQYF
TGTGCCAGCCTCGTAGCCCGACAGGGGGCGCGTGAGACCCAGTACTTC
>TRBJ2-7|-|TRBD1|TRBV10-3
CAISESTGGSYEQYF
TGTGCCATCAGTGAGTCGACAGGGGGGTCCTACGAGCAGTACTTC
>TRBJ2-5|-|-|TRBV18
CASSPPQVPQETQYF
TGTGCCAGCTCACCACCGCAGGTGCCCCAAGAGACCCAGTACTTC
>TRBJ2-2|-|-|TRBV30
CAWTSNYGELFF
TGTGCCTGGACTTCGAACTACGGGGAGCTGTTTTTT
>TRBJ1-6|-|-|TRBV7-9
CASSHAMDSPLHF
TGTGCCAGCAGCCACGCCATGGATTCACCCCTCCACTTT
>TRBJ2-3|-|-|TRBV2
CASSELWSTDTQYF
TGTGCCAGCAGTGAATTGTGGAGCACAGATACGCAGTATTTT
>TRBJ1-3|-|-|TRBV19
CASSVGNSNSGNTIYF
TGTGCCAGTAGTGTCGGTAACAGCAACTCTGGAAACACCATATATTTT
>TRBJ1-4|-|-|TRBV2
CASAGEGGKLFF
TGTGCCAGCGCGGGGGAGGGTGGAAAACTGTTTTTT
>TRBJ1-1|-|-|TRBV27
CASSSPGRALEAFF
TGTGCCAGCAGTTCCCCCGGGAGGGCATTAGAAGCTTTCTTT
>TRBJ2-5|-|-|TRBV18
CATKGIQETQYF
TGTGCCACAAAGGGGATACAAGAGACCCAGTACTTC
>TRBJ1-3|-|-|TRBV5-5
CASSLEGNQAGNTIYF
TGTGCCAGCAGCTTAGAGGGAAATCAAGCTGGAAACACCATATATTTT
>TRBJ2-7|-|-|TRBV19
CASSVTGWSPYEQYF
TGTGCCAGTAGTGTGACAGGATGGAGTCCCTACGAGCAGTACTTC
>TRBJ2-1|few|TRBD1|TRBV2
CASSGRDRGLDEQFF
TGTGCCAGCAGCGGCCGGGACAGGGGGCTCGATGAGCAGTTCTTC
>TRBJ1-4|-|-|TRBV7-9
CASSYTTNEKLFF
TGTGCCAGCAGCTACACAACTAATGAAAAACTGTTTTTT
>TRBJ2-7|-|-|TRBV28
CASSEAHEQYF
TGTGCCAGCAGTGAGGCGCACGAGCAGTACTTC
>TRBJ2-4|-|TRBD1|TRBV5-6
CASSPRDRGRWNF
TGTGCCAGCAGCCCCCGGGACAGGGGGCGGTGGAACTTC
>TRBJ1-5|-|TRBD1|TRBV11-2
CASSLGQGPQHF
TGTGCCAGCAGCTTAGGACAGGGTCCCCAGCATTTT
>TRBJ2-3|-|-|TRBV27
CASSFPASDTQYF
TGTGCCAGCAGTTTCCCCGCATCAGATACGCAGTATTTT